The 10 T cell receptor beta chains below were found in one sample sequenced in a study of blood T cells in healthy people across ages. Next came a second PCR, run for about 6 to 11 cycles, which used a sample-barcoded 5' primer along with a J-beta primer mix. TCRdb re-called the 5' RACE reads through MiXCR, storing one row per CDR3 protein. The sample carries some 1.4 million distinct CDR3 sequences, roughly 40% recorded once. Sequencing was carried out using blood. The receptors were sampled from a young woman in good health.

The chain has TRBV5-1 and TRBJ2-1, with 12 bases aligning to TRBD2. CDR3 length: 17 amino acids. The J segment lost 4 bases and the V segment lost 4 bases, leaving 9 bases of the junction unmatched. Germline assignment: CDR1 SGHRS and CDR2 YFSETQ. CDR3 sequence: CASSIRTSGASYNEQFF. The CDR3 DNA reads TGCGCCAGCAGCATCCGGACTAGCGGGGCCTCTTACAATGAGCAGTTCTTC.

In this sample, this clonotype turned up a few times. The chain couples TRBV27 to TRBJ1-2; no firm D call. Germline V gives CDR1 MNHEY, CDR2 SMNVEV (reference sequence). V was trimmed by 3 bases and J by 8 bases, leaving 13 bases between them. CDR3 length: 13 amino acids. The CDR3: CASSLSRMGGYTF. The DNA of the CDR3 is TGTGCCAGCAGTTTGAGTAGAATGGGCGGCTACACCTTC.

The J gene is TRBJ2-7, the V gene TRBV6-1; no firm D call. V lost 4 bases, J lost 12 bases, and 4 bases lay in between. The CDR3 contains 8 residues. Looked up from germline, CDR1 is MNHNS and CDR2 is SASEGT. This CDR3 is CASSGGYF. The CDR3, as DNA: TGTGCCAGCAGTGGCGGGTACTTC.

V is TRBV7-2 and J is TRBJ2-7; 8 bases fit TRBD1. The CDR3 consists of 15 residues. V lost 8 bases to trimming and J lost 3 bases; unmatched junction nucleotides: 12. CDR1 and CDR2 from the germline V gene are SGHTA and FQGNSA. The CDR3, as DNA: TGTGCCAGCTCAAAACTCGGACAGGGACTCTACGAGCAGTACTTC. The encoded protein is CASSKLGQGLYEQYF.

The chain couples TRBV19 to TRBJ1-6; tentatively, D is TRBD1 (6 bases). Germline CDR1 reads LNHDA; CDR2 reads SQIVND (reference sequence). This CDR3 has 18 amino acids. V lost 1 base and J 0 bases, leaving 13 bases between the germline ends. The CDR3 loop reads CASSIGSTGSSYNSPLHF. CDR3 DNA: TGTGCCAGTAGTATAGGATCCACAGGGAGCTCCTATAATTCACCCCTCCACTTT.

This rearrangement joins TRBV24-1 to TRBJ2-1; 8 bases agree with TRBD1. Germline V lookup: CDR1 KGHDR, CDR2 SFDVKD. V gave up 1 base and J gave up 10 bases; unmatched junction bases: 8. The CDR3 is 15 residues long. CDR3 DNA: TGTGCCACCAGTGATTTTTCAGGGGGCGCGTCCGAGCAGTTCTTC. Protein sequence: CATSDFSGGASEQFF.

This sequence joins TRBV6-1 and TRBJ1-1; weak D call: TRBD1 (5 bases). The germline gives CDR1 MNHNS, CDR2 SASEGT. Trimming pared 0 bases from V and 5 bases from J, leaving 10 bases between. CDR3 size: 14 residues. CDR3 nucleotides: TGTGCCAGCAGTGAAGCGGGGGGGGGGACTGAAGCTTTCTTT. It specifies CASSEAGGGTEAFF.

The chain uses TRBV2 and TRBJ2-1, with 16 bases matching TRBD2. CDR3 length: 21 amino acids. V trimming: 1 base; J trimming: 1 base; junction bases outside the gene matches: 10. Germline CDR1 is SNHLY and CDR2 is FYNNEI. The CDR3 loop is CASSEVPGTSGRAGSYNEQFF. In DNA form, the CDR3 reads TGTGCCAGCAGTGAAGTCCCCGGGACTAGCGGGAGGGCAGGGTCCTACAATGAGCAGTTCTTC.

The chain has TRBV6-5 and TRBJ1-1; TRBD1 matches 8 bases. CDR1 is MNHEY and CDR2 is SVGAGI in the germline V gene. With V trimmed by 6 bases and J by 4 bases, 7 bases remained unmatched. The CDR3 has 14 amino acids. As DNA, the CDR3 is TGTGCCAGCAGCTCGGACAGGGAGGTCACTGAAGCTTTCTTT. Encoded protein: CASSSDREVTEAFF.

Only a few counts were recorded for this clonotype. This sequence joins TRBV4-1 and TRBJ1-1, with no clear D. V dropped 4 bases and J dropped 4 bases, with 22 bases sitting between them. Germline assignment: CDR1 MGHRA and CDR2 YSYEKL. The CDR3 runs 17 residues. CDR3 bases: TGCGCCAGCAGCCCTCTCCTTCAGGACCGGCTTCGCACTGAAGCTTTCTTT. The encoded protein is CASSPLLQDRLRTEAFF.